This T cell receptor (beta chain) emerged from a study of T cells in Graves' hyperthyroidism and ophthalmopathy. Study as a whole: Peripheral blood was obtained at initial diagnosis, preceding any treatment.

This CDR3 comprises 14 residues. Germline lookup yields CDR1 MDHEN and CDR2 SYDVKM. Unmatched junction bases numbered 9, after V lost 6 bases and J lost 5 bases. General study results and limits: Most clonotypes that expanded in the thyroid above 0.001 also showed up in blood.

Ophthalmopathy cases scored 3 or more on the Clinical Activity Score and 4 or more on NOSPECS grade, with duration below 3 months. This clonotype was detected only once. Its target is unknown. What was amplified from RNA transcripts were TCR beta CDR3 regions. First-round RT-PCR targeting the TCR CDR3 was performed with the HTBI primer set. TCRdb re-called the multiplex PCR reads through MiXCR, storing one row per CDR3 protein. There are 300,000 to 500,000 distinct CDR3 sequences in the sample; over 11% occur only once, and 25% to 30% lies in the top ten. The chain is built from TRBV28 and TRBJ1-1; 7 bases are a match to TRBD1. The source of this sequence is a man aged 50-59 years with Graves' ophthalmopathy. The source material was blood. This chain's CDR3 is CASSIPQGGTEAFF. CDR3 DNA: TGTGCCAGCAGCATACCTCAGGGGGGGACTGAAGCTTTCTTT.